This T cell receptor beta chain originates from a study of shared clonotypes between healthy human individuals. Repertoires were generated with immunoSEQ multiplex PCR, while TCRdb's copy carries only in-frame clones and drops some. The data show some 1,100,000 clones, 75% to 85% seen once. Per the germline V gene, CDR1 is SGHDN and CDR2 is FVKESK. V was cut by 0 bases and J by 7 bases, with 7 bases left in between. The CDR3 covers 13 residues. Details on this clone: Other DNA sequences of this sample code for an identical CDR3.

The source is a young man in good health. Some clones in this sample may be carry-over from other donors' samples. The sequencing sample was made of memory CD4+ T cells from PBMCs. Subset specified: CD45RA-negative fraction. The rearrangement uses TRBV14 and TRBJ2-1; D is undetermined. The CDR3: CASSQDRVNEQFF. CDR3 bases: TGTGCCAGCAGCCAAGATAGAGTGAATGAGCAGTTCTTC. Using reference TRBV14 and TRBJ2-1 for the parts outside the CDR3, the full variable domain is EAGVTQFPSHSVIEKGQTVTLRCDPISGHDNLYWYRRVMGKEIKFLLHFVKESKQDESGMPNNRFLAERTGGTYSTLKVQPAELEDSGVYFCASSQDRVNEQFFGPGTRLTVL.